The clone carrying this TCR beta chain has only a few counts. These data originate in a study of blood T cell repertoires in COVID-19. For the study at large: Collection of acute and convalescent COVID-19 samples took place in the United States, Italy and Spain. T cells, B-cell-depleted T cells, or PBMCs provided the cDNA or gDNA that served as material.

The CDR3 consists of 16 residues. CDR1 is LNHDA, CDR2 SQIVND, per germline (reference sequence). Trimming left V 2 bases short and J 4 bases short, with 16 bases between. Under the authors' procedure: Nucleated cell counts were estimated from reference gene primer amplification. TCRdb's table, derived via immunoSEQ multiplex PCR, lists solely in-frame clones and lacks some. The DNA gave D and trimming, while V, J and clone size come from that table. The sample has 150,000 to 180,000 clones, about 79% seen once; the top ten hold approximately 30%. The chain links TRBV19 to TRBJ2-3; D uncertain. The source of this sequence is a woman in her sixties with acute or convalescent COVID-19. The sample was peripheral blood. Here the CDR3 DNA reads TGTGCCAGTAGTATAATCGACTCCCTATCCCCAGATACGCAGTATTTT. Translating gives CASSIIDSLSPDTQYF. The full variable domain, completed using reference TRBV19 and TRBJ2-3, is DGGITQSPKYLFRKEGQNVTLSCEQNLNHDAMYWYRQDPGQGLRLIYYSQIVNDFQKGDIAEGYSVSREKKESFPLTVTSAQKNPTAFYLCASSIIDSLSPDTQYFGPGTRLTVL.